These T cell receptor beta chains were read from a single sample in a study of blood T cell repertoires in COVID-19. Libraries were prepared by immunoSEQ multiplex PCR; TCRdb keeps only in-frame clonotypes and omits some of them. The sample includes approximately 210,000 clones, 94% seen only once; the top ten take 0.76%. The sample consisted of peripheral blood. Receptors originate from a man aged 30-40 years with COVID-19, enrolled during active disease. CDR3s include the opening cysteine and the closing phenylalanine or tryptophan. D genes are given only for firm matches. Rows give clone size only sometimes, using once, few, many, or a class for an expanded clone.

CDR3 protein: CASRLGLPIRDEQFF
CDR3 DNA: TGTGCCAGCAGATTGGGGCTCCCCATTCGGGATGAGCAGTTCTTC
CDR3 length: 15
D gene: NA
clone size: NA
J gene: TRBJ2-1
V gene: TRBV27

CDR3 protein: CASSLSGMGVQPQHF
CDR3 DNA: TGTGCCAGCAGCTTGTCCGGGATGGGTGTTCAGCCCCAGCATTTT
CDR3 length: 15
D gene: NA
clone size: NA
J gene: TRBJ1-5
V gene: TRBV5-6

CDR3 protein: CASSPGQGEAGNTIYF
CDR3 DNA: TGTGCCAGCAGCCCGGGACAGGGGGAGGCTGGAAACACCATATATTTT
CDR3 length: 16
D gene: TRBD1
clone size: once
J gene: TRBJ1-3
V gene: TRBV11-3

CDR3 protein: CASSYSYFSSTDTQYF
CDR3 DNA: TGTGCCAGCAGTTACTCGTACTTTAGTAGCACAGATACGCAGTATTTT
CDR3 length: 16
D gene: NA
clone size: NA
J gene: TRBJ2-3
V gene: TRBV6-5

CDR3 protein: CAWKRVAGGLETQYF
CDR3 DNA: TGTGCCTGGAAGCGGGTAGCGGGGGGGTTAGAGACCCAGTACTTC
CDR3 length: 15
D gene: TRBD2
clone size: NA
J gene: TRBJ2-5
V gene: TRBV30

CDR3 protein: CASSQEPGGAFF
CDR3 DNA: TGTGCCAGCAGCCAAGAACCCGGAGGGGCTTTCTTT
CDR3 length: 12
D gene: NA
clone size: NA
J gene: TRBJ1-1
V gene: TRBV3-1/TRBV3-2

CDR3 protein: CASCDSMNTEAFF
CDR3 DNA: TGTGCCAGCTGTGACAGCATGAACACTGAAGCTTTCTTT
CDR3 length: 13
D gene: NA
clone size: NA
J gene: TRBJ1-1
V gene: TRBV12-3/TRBV12-4

CDR3 protein: CASSRGTSGGINEQFF
CDR3 DNA: TGTGCCAGCAGTCGCGGGACTAGCGGGGGTATCAATGAGCAGTTCTTC
CDR3 length: 16
D gene: TRBD2
clone size: once
J gene: TRBJ2-1
V gene: TRBV11-3

CDR3 protein: CASSEPGIYNSPLHF
CDR3 DNA: TGTGCCAGCAGTGAACCAGGGATCTATAATTCACCCCTCCACTTT
CDR3 length: 15
D gene: NA
clone size: NA
J gene: TRBJ1-6
V gene: TRBV6-1

CDR3 protein: CASSSPGGRWAGELFF
CDR3 DNA: TGTGCCAGCAGCTCCCCCGGGGGGAGGTGGGCCGGGGAGCTGTTTTTT
CDR3 length: 16
D gene: TRBD2
clone size: NA
J gene: TRBJ2-2
V gene: TRBV11-2

CDR3 protein: CASTPTGVGYGYTF
CDR3 DNA: TGTGCCAGCACCCCAACAGGGGTTGGGTATGGCTACACCTTC
CDR3 length: 14
D gene: TRBD1
clone size: NA
J gene: TRBJ1-2
V gene: TRBV6-5

CDR3 protein: CASSLDMAGGNSPLHF
CDR3 DNA: TGTGCCAGCAGCTTGGATATGGCAGGAGGGAATTCACCCCTCCACTTT
CDR3 length: 16
D gene: NA
clone size: NA
J gene: TRBJ1-6
V gene: TRBV5-6

CDR3 protein: CASSRGQAVEKLFF
CDR3 DNA: TGCGCCAGCAGCAGGGGACAGGCTGTCGAAAAACTGTTTTTT
CDR3 length: 14
D gene: TRBD1
clone size: NA
J gene: TRBJ1-4
V gene: TRBV5-1

CDR3 protein: CASSLNRGRRTEAFF
CDR3 DNA: TGTGCCAGCAGCTTAAACAGGGGGCGTAGGACTGAAGCTTTCTTT
CDR3 length: 15
D gene: TRBD1
clone size: NA
J gene: TRBJ1-1
V gene: TRBV7-2